This T cell receptor (beta chain) was captured by sequencing in a study of cytomegalovirus exposure and HLA in healthy donors. General study points: Upon later analysis, HLA-associated TCR beta chains proved more clonally expanded than other, equally common chains. Researchers reported in a later analysis that a missense DCLRE1C variant was tied to TCR beta V- and J-gene trimming.

Donors were nominally healthy when sampled, though unrecorded immune exposures were likely. Researchers ran the PCR with 60 Vbeta and 13 Jbeta primers. As handled by the study authors: About 11 million of the 80 million or so unique TCR beta chains counted in a later analysis were shared. Clones were sequenced by immunoSEQ multiplex PCR, and TCRdb holds only the in-frame ones, with some missing. That table supplies the V and J calls and clone size; D and trimming were determined from the DNA. This table holds fewer than 200,000 clones, 78% found once. Details on this clone: The antigen remains undetermined.

The sequenced sample consisted of PBMCs. The sequence was obtained from a woman younger than 45 in good health and CMV-seropositive.

CDR3 protein: CASSLSLPTDTQYF. The CDR3 DNA reads as TGTGCCAGCAGTTTATCCCTACCCACAGATACGCAGTATTTT. The genes are TRBV28 and TRBJ2-3; D uncertain. The germline V gene encodes CDR1 MDHEN and CDR2 SYDVKM. The CDR3 runs 14 residues. The V end lost 1 base, the J end lost 2 bases, and 7 bases lay between the germline ends.